The T cell receptor (beta chain) described here comes from a study of T cell responses to AZD1222 COVID-19 vaccine. The table came from immunoSEQ multiplex PCR; TCRdb's copy has only in-frame clones and leaves some out. This table has some 130,000 clones, approximately 85% appearing once. The V end lost 2 bases, the J end lost 0 bases, and 8 bases lay between the germline ends. CDR3 length: 15 residues. Germline values: CDR1 MDHEN, CDR2 SYDVKM. The sequence was collected from an adult who received the MenACWY meningococcal vaccine as a control. The sample in question was peripheral blood, obtained 28 days after the second dose of the MenACWY control vaccine. The chain couples TRBV28 to TRBJ2-1, with D perhaps matching TRBD1 or TRBD2 (5 bases each). The chain's CDR3 is CASSLGDHSYNEQFF. The CDR3 region has the DNA TGTGCCAGCAGTTTAGGGGACCACTCCTACAATGAGCAGTTCTTC.